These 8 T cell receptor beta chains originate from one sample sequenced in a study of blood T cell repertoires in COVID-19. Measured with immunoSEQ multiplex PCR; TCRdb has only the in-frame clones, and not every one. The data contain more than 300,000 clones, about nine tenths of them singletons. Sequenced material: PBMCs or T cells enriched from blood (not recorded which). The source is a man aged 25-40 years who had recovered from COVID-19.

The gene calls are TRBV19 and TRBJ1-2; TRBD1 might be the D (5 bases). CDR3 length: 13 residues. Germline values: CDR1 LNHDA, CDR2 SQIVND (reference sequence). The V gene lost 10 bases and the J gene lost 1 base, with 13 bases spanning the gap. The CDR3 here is CATLAGFNYGYTF. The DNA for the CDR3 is TGTGCCACCCTTGCAGGGTTTAACTATGGCTACACCTTC.

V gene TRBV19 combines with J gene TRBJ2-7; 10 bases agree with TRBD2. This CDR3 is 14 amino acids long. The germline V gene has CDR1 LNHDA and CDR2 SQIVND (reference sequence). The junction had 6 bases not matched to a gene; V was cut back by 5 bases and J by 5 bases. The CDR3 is CASSAGLAIDEQYF. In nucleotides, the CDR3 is TGTGCCAGTAGTGCGGGACTAGCGATCGACGAGCAGTACTTC.

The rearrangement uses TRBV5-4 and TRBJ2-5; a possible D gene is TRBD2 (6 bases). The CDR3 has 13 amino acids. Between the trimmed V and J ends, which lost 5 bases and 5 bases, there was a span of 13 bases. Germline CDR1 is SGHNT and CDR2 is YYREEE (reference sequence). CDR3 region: CASRGGVLETQYF. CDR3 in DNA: TGTGCCAGCAGGGGGGGAGTGTTGGAGACCCAGTACTTC.

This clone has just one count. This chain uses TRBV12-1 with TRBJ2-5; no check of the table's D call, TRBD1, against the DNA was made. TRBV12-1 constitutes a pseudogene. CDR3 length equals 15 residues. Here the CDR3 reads CASSLTGTGSETQYF. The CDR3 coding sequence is TGTGCCAGCAGCTTGACCGGGACAGGGTCGGAGACCCAGTACTTC.

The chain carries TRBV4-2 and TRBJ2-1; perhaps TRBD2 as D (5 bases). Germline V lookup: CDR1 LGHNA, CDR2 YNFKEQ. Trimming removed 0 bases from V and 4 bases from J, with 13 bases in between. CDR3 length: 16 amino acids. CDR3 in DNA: TGTGCCAGCAGCCAAGATTTAAGCGGAGTTTACAATGAGCAGTTCTTC. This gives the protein CASSQDLSGVYNEQFF.

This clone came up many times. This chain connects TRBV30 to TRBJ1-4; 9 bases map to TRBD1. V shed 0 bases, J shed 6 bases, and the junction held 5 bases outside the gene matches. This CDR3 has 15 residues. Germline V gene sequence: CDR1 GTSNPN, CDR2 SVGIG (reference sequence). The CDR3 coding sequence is TGTGCCTGGAGTGTACCGGGACAGGGCCATGAAAAACTGTTTTTT. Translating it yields CAWSVPGQGHEKLFF.

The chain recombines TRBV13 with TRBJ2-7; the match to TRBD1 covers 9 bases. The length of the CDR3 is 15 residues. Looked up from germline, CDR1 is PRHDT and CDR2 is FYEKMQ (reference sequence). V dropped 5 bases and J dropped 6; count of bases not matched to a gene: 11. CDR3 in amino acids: CASSPRDRDPIEQYF. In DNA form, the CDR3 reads TGTGCCAGCAGCCCCCGGGACAGGGATCCTATCGAGCAGTACTTC.

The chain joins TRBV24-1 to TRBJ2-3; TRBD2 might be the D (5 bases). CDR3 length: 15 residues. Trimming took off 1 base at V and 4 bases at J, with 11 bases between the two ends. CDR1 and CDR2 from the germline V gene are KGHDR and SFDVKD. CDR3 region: CATSDFRGKSDTQYF. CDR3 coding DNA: TGTGCCACCAGTGATTTTCGAGGGAAGTCAGATACGCAGTATTTT.